The 24 T cell receptor beta chains in this list originate from one sample, sequenced in a study of cytomegalovirus exposure and HLA in healthy donors. In the PCR, 60 Vbeta and 13 Jbeta primers were used. Using immunoSEQ multiplex PCR, the repertoire was profiled, and TCRdb retains in-frame clones only, with some absent. The table includes about 170,000 clones, approximately 75% detected once. What was sequenced was PBMCs. These receptors were taken from a girl aged 10-17 years in good health and CMV-seronegative.

This chain connects TRBV19 to TRBJ1-5, with 9 bases lining up with TRBD1. Per the germline V gene, CDR1 is LNHDA and CDR2 is SQIVND (reference sequence). Trimming took 5 bases from V and 6 from J; bases not matched to a gene: 5. The length of the CDR3 is 14 residues. The DNA of the CDR3 is TGTGCCAGTAGTCGGACAGGGGAAGGTCAGCCCCAGCATTTT. Translated, it gives CASSRTGEGQPQHF.

This chain links TRBV7-9 with TRBJ1-2; maybe TRBD1 (6 bases). The CDR3 is 12 residues long. Germline assignment: CDR1 SEHNR and CDR2 FQNEAQ (reference sequence). V dropped 3 bases and J dropped 5 bases, with 7 bases sitting between them. CDR3 DNA: TGTGCCAGCAGCTTTACAGGGTATGGCTACACCTTC. Residues: CASSFTGYGYTF. Full variable domain (outside the CDR3, taken from reference TRBV7-9 and TRBJ1-2): DTGVSQNPRHKITKRGQNVTFRCDPISEHNRLYWYRQTLGQGPEFLTYFQNEAQLEKSRLLSDRFSAERPKGSFSTLEIQRTEQGDSAMYLCASSFTGYGYTFGSGTRLTVV.

CDR3: CASSPSGQVYNEQFF. The CDR3 DNA follows: TGTGCCAGCAGCCCAAGCGGACAGGTCTACAATGAGCAGTTCTTC. This sequence joins TRBV9 and TRBJ2-1; 7 bases are shared with TRBD1. V trimming: 4 bases; J trimming: 3 bases; junction bases outside the gene matches: 7. Germline CDR1 is SGDLS and CDR2 is YYNGEE. The CDR3 consists of 15 residues.

The V and J genes are TRBV6-1 and TRBJ2-7, with TRBD1 matching over 9 bases. The V gene's germline CDR1 is MNHNS and CDR2 SASEGT. Trimming took 6 bases from V and 3 from J; bases not matched to a gene: 3. This CDR3 spans 13 amino acids. The CDR3 loop is CASRADRGYEQYF. CDR3 DNA: TGTGCCAGCAGGGCGGACAGGGGCTACGAGCAGTACTTC.

The rearrangement links TRBV13 to TRBJ1-1; D perhaps matches TRBD1 (5 bases). The germline V gene encodes CDR1 PRHDT and CDR2 FYEKMQ (reference sequence). The CDR3 is 13 residues long. Trimming cost V 4 bases and J 6 bases, with 12 bases left between them. The CDR3 coding sequence is TGTGCCAGCAGCTGGATGAAGGGGTCTGAAGCTTTCTTT. Encoded protein: CASSWMKGSEAFF.

The genes are TRBV4-2 and TRBJ2-3, with 9 bases matching TRBD2. With 1 base clipped from V and 0 bases from J, the junction kept 5 bases outside the gene matches. The germline gives CDR1 LGHNA, CDR2 YNFKEQ. The length of the CDR3 is 17 residues. The DNA for the CDR3 is TGTGCCAGCAGCCAAGGTCTAGCGGGGTCTAGCACAGATACGCAGTATTTT. Its protein product is CASSQGLAGSSTDTQYF.

The table lists this clone with a few counts. The chain carries TRBV6-1 and TRBJ1-6, with D maybe TRBD1 (5 bases). V lost 4 bases, J lost 3 bases, and 10 bases lay in between. In germline, CDR1 is MNHNS, CDR2 SASEGT. The CDR3 totals 15 residues. The CDR3 DNA sequence: TGTGCCAGCAGTGGAACAGACAGCTATAATTCACCCCTCCACTTT. Translation: CASSGTDSYNSPLHF.

V gene TRBV7-9 combines with J gene TRBJ2-1; perhaps TRBD2 as D (7 bases). The CDR3 sequence is 16 residues long. V lost 5 bases and J lost 6, with 20 bases in between. CDR1 and CDR2 from the germline V gene are SEHNR and FQNEAQ (reference sequence). CDR3 loop: CASSRRVGGPGNEQFF. CDR3 coding DNA: TGTGCCAGCAGCCGCCGAGTGGGGGGGCCGGGCAATGAGCAGTTCTTC.

The chain combines TRBV7-9 with TRBJ1-6; possibly TRBD1 for D (5 bases). V was clipped by 1 base and J by 9 bases, with 10 bases between them. CDR3 size: 14 residues. Germline-derived CDR1 and CDR2 are SEHNR and FQNEAQ (reference sequence). CDR3 bases: TGTGCCAGCAGCTTAGGCCCGACAGCTTCACCCCTCCACTTT. This translates into CASSLGPTASPLHF.

This clone was detected only once. The chain carries TRBV14 and TRBJ1-6; D not certain. Trimming pared 1 base from V and 11 bases from J, leaving 6 bases between. There are 12 residues in the CDR3. In germline, CDR1 is SGHDN, CDR2 FVKESK. Here the CDR3 reads CASSQGRPPLHF. CDR3 in DNA: TGTGCCAGCAGCCAAGGGCGGCCACCCCTCCACTTT.

The CDR3 DNA reads TGCAGCGCTATACTGACTGGAAACACCATATATTTT. As protein: CSAILTGNTIYF. The rearrangement uses TRBV29-1 and TRBJ1-3; D remains unclear. CDR3 size: 12 residues. V lost 7 bases and J 2 bases, leaving 9 bases between the germline ends. Germline CDR1 is SQVTM and CDR2 is ANQGSEA.

Remarks on this clone: This sample also contains other DNA sequences that code for the same CDR3. The chain employs TRBV27 and TRBJ1-1, with D possibly TRBD1 on 5 matching bases. Trimming left V 4 bases short and J 5 bases short, with 8 bases between. The CDR3 contains 12 residues. The germline CDR1 and CDR2 sequences are MNHEY and SMNVEV (reference sequence). This CDR3 is CASSWGGTEAFF. CDR3 in DNA: TGTGCCAGCAGTTGGGGCGGAACTGAAGCTTTCTTT.

This clone was seen a single time. The rearrangement uses TRBV6-5 and TRBJ1-4, with D possibly matching TRBD1 (6 bases). V was cut by 1 base and J by 0 bases, with 9 bases left in between. CDR3 length: 16 residues. CDR1 is MNHEY, CDR2 SVGAGI, per germline. CDR3 in amino acids: CASSYWQGSTNEKLFF. CDR3 DNA sequence: TGTGCCAGCAGTTACTGGCAGGGGTCAACTAATGAAAAACTGTTTTTT.

The CDR3 nucleotides read TGTGCCAGCAGGCTCCTAGCCATCTTCTCCTACAATGAGCAGTTCTTC. This sequence encodes CASRLLAIFSYNEQFF. This chain connects TRBV2 to TRBJ2-1; tentatively, D is TRBD2 (5 bases). The V end lost 6 bases, the J end lost 0 bases, and 15 bases lay between the germline ends. The V gene's germline CDR1 is SNHLY and CDR2 FYNNEI. CDR3 length equals 16 residues.

The chain has TRBV27 and TRBJ1-1; no clear D gene. The germline gives CDR1 MNHEY, CDR2 SMNVEV (reference sequence). The CDR3 spans 13 residues. V lost 8 bases, J lost 1 base, and 11 bases lay in between. The DNA of the CDR3 is TGTGCCAGCGGGAGAATACAGAACACTGAAGCTTTCTTT. Amino acids: CASGRIQNTEAFF.

V gene TRBV7-9 combines with J gene TRBJ2-5; 15 nucleotides align to TRBD2. After removal of 5 bases from V and 4 bases from J, the junction contained 2 bases not matched to a gene. CDR3 length: 15 residues. CDR1 is SEHNR and CDR2 is FQNEAQ in the germline V gene (reference sequence). The CDR3 DNA reads as TGTGCCAGCAGCGGACTAGCGGGGGGGCTAGAGACCCAGTACTTC. Amino acids: CASSGLAGGLETQYF.

The J gene is TRBJ2-2, the V gene TRBV10-3, with D tentatively TRBD1 (6 bases). V lost 1 base to trimming and J lost 3 bases, with 12 bases between them. Germline assignment: CDR1 ENHRY and CDR2 SYGVKD. This CDR3 is 16 amino acids long. The CDR3 is CAISEWQGIDTGELFF. Here the CDR3 DNA reads TGTGCCATCAGTGAGTGGCAGGGGATAGACACCGGGGAGCTGTTTTTT.

The V call is TRBV9, the J call TRBJ1-1, with D perhaps TRBD1 (6 bases). CDR1 SGDLS and CDR2 YYNGEE come from the germline V gene. This CDR3 has 16 residues. Trimming pared 0 bases from V and 1 base from J, leaving 13 bases between. This chain's CDR3 is CASSVGSGQPNTEAFF. The CDR3 nucleotides are TGTGCCAGCAGCGTAGGATCAGGACAGCCGAACACTGAAGCTTTCTTT.

The J gene is TRBJ1-5, the V gene TRBV7-9; 9 nucleotides align to TRBD1. The ends lost 5 bases at V and 2 bases at J; junction bases unmatched: 13. This CDR3 is 18 amino acids long. Germline loops: CDR1 SEHNR, CDR2 FQNEAQ (reference sequence). The CDR3 loop is CASSVVTGGLKGNQPQHF. CDR3 bases: TGTGCCAGCAGCGTGGTAACAGGGGGCCTCAAGGGCAATCAGCCCCAGCATTTT.

This rearrangement joins TRBV5-1 to TRBJ1-1; 8 bases agree with TRBD1. Germline CDR1 and CDR2: SGHRS and YFSETQ. This CDR3 is 18 amino acids long. With 4 bases clipped from V and 3 bases from J, the junction kept 17 bases outside the gene matches. The DNA of the CDR3 is TGCGCCAGCAGCCCACCAGGGACAGGCCCCCGGCTGGACACTGAAGCTTTCTTT. Its translation is CASSPPGTGPRLDTEAFF.

This clone was observed a handful of times. J is TRBJ2-5 and V is TRBV7-7; 7 nucleotides agree with TRBD2. The ends lost 5 bases at V and 2 bases at J; junction bases unmatched: 11. Per the germline V gene, CDR1 is SSHAT and CDR2 is FNYEAQ (reference sequence). This CDR3 has 16 residues. CDR3 in amino acids: CASSQAWGGSQETQYF. CDR3 coding DNA: TGTGCCAGCAGCCAAGCGTGGGGGGGGTCTCAAGAGACCCAGTACTTC.

The rearrangement links TRBV6-4 to TRBJ2-3; possible D gene TRBD2, 6 bases. V was trimmed by 6 bases and J by 1 base, leaving 17 bases between them. The germline CDR1 and CDR2 sequences are MRHNA and SNTAGT. CDR3 length: 16 amino acids. This chain's CDR3 is CASSVRAGSGTDTQYF. The CDR3 bases are TGTGCCAGCAGCGTCCGGGCGGGAAGCGGCACAGATACGCAGTATTTT.

This chain links TRBV6-5 with TRBJ2-7; perhaps TRBD1 as D (5 bases). Germline V gene lookup returns CDR1 MNHEY and CDR2 SVGAGI. Trimming shortened V by 6 bases and J by 3 bases, and 9 bases separated the two germline ends. The CDR3 extends over 12 amino acids. The CDR3 reads CASRDTNYEQYF. The CDR3 DNA sequence: TGTGCCAGCAGGGACACCAACTACGAGCAGTACTTC.

The chain employs TRBV16 and TRBJ1-2, with 9 positions matching TRBD1. Germline trimming cut 0 bases from V and 2 bases from J; bases unmatched to any gene: 4. CDR3 length equals 16 residues. Germline loops: CDR1 KGHSY, CDR2 FQNENV. This CDR3 is CASSQSSTGGNYGYTF. DNA of the CDR3: TGTGCCAGCAGCCAATCGTCGACAGGGGGGAACTATGGCTACACCTTC.